The entry below gives a single T cell receptor (beta chain) sequence along with its context. The data were taken from a study of CD8+CD57+ T cells in acquired aplastic anemia. Study-level information: CD4+ and CD8+ cells, once sorted, gave DNA averaging 3.2 ug.

The CDR3 length is 15 residues. Per germline, CDR1 SQVTM and CDR2 ANQGSEA. Trimming removed 8 bases from V and 4 bases from J; junction bases left unmatched: 12. Patients chosen for sequencing had CD8+CD57+ cells that had expanded, as shown by flow cytometry. CDR3 and TCR beta VDJ profiling relied on genomic DNA as the template. MiXCR was run by TCRdb on the reads, yielding one entry per CDR3 protein. The sample comprises about 190,000 distinct CDR3 sequences, 48% of which are singletons, and around 9.7% rests with the top ten. The source is a human donor with aplastic anemia. The chain employs TRBV29-1 and TRBJ2-1, with TRBD2 identical over 9 bases. Sequencing was done on a sample of sorted CD4+, CD8+, or CD8+CD57+ T cells (not recorded which) from PBMCs. The CDR3 nucleotides are TGCAGCACCCCGGGGAGCGGGAGGTCGTACAATGAGCAGTTCTTC. Translated: CSTPGSGRSYNEQFF.